These T cell receptor beta chains were read from a single sample in a study of human versus mouse CDR3 diversity and MHC coevolution. Clones were sequenced by immunoSEQ multiplex PCR, and TCRdb holds only the in-frame ones, with some missing. The repertoire holds fewer than 80,000 clones, around 92% seen once, with about 0.15% in the top ten. Sequenced input: naive CD4+ T cells from blood. The receptors were gathered from a person aged 25 to 69 in good health. Both conserved end residues are part of each CDR3. The order of the fields is V gene, D gene, J gene, clone size, CDR3 protein, CDR3 DNA. A D gene is named only where the DNA matches it firmly. Clone sizes are given selectively: once, few, many, or a class where the clone is expanded.

TRBV9	TRBD2	TRBJ2-1	-	CASSVSGTSLYNEQFF	TGTGCCAGCAGCGTCTCCGGGACTAGTCTTTACAATGAGCAGTTCTTC
TRBV4-2	-	TRBJ2-2	-	CASSHPLVAGELFF	TGTGCCAGCAGCCACCCACTGGTCGCCGGGGAGCTGTTTTTT
TRBV7-3	-	TRBJ2-3	-	CASSIQGRVTDTQYF	TGTGCCAGCAGCATACAGGGCAGGGTCACAGATACGCAGTATTTT
TRBV5-4	-	TRBJ1-5	-	CASSFGLGSNQPQHF	TGTGCCAGCAGCTTTGGGCTCGGTAGCAATCAGCCCCAGCATTTT
TRBV27	-	TRBJ2-2	-	CASSFQGYTGELFF	TGTGCCAGCAGTTTCCAGGGGTACACCGGGGAGCTGTTTTTT
TRBV6-6	-	TRBJ1-6	-	CASKGGNSPLHF	TGTGCCAGCAAAGGGGGTAATTCACCCCTCCACTTT
TRBV11-2	-	TRBJ1-1	-	CASSLEAAAAFF	TGTGCCAGCAGCTTAGAAGCGGCCGCAGCTTTCTTT
TRBV6-1	TRBD1	TRBJ1-1	-	CASSAGQGASEAFF	TGTGCCAGCAGTGCCGGACAGGGGGCCTCCGAAGCTTTCTTT
TRBV30	-	TRBJ1-1	-	CAWSVFGGGNTEAFF	TGTGCCTGGAGTGTGTTTGGGGGGGGGAACACTGAAGCTTTCTTT
TRBV11-2	TRBD1	TRBJ2-7	-	CASSTNRDSSYEQYF	TGTGCCAGCAGCACCAACCGGGACAGTTCCTACGAGCAGTACTTC
TRBV27	-	TRBJ2-1	-	CASSLGYSYNEQFF	TGTGCCAGCAGTTTGGGCTATAGCTACAATGAGCAGTTCTTC
TRBV5-1	-	TRBJ2-4	once	CASSLATLTKNIQYF	TGCGCCAGCAGCTTGGCGACTTTGACCAAAAACATTCAGTACTTC
TRBV7-9	-	TRBJ1-5	-	CASSSGWNQPQHF	TGTGCCAGCAGCTCTGGCTGGAATCAGCCCCAGCATTTT
TRBV6-1	TRBD1	TRBJ2-5	-	CASSPGTGTQETQYF	TGTGCCAGCAGTCCCGGGACAGGGACCCAAGAGACCCAGTACTTC
TRBV19	TRBD1	TRBJ2-1	-	CASSRPGQGINEQFF	TGTGCCAGTAGTCGACCGGGACAGGGGATCAATGAGCAGTTCTTC
TRBV19	-	TRBJ2-2	-	CASTDRLKLFF	TGTGCCAGTACCGACAGGTTAAAGCTGTTTTTT
TRBV9	-	TRBJ2-5	-	CASSGSGETQYF	TGTGCCAGCAGCGGGTCCGGGGAGACCCAGTACTTC
TRBV5-6	TRBD1	TRBJ1-1	-	CASSRTGTEAFF	TGTGCCAGCAGCCGGACAGGCACTGAAGCTTTCTTT
TRBV6-1	-	TRBJ1-4	-	CASSRQSSNEKLFF	TGTGCCAGCAGTAGACAGTCGAGTAATGAAAAACTGTTTTTT
TRBV20-1	-	TRBJ2-7	-	CSARSPYEQYF	TGCAGTGCTAGAAGCCCCTACGAGCAGTACTTC
TRBV28	-	TRBJ2-2	-	CASTRAGTPNTGELFF	TGTGCCAGCACTCGGGCCGGGACTCCCAACACCGGGGAGCTGTTTTTT
TRBV6-6	-	TRBJ1-3	-	CASCTGRSGNTIYF	TGTGCCAGCTGTACAGGGAGATCCGGAAACACCATATATTTT